The source of this TCR beta chain is a study of patients and donors after allogeneic stem cell transplantation. TCRdb independently ran MiXCR on the RT-PCR reads; one entry per CDR3 protein. The table includes about a million distinct CDR3 sequences, 15% to 20% detected once. This clonotype turned up a few times. The source material was blood, either unsorted or a sorted T cell fraction (not recorded which). The sequence derives from a human donor who was either an allogeneic HSCT recipient or a stem cell or donor lymphocyte infusion donor (not recorded which). It is not recorded whose cells these are; they may come from a transplant donor.

CDR3 nucleotides: TGCGCCAGCAGCTTAATGGCTTTGGTGGAGGTTACGCAGTATTTT. This sequence encodes CASSLMALVEVTQYF. This chain uses TRBV5-1 with TRBJ2-3; D is possibly TRBD2 (5 bases). V dropped 2 bases and J dropped 8 bases, with 18 bases sitting between them. The germline V gene has CDR1 SGHRS and CDR2 YFSETQ. This CDR3 is built from 15 residues. Full variable domain (rest looked up from reference TRBV5-1 and TRBJ2-3): KAGVTQTPRYLIKTRGQQVTLSCSPISGHRSVSWYQQTPGQGLQFLFEYFSETQRNKGNFPGRFSGRQFSNSRSEMNVSTLELGDSALYLCASSLMALVEVTQYFGPGTRLTVL.